The TCR beta chain described here comes from a study of post-analysis software for immune sequencing data. Study-wide findings and caveats: Strong co-clustering by F measure linked samples that shared a preparation batch. Patients used about 5 TRBV segments, including TRBV5-6, TRBV5-1 and TRBV20-1, more often than controls.

This clonotype was observed a few times. Its specificity is unknown. The CDR3 is 13 amino acids. Germline CDR1 SQVTM, CDR2 ANQGSEA. The V and J ends lost 5 bases and 3 bases respectively, with 13 bases between them. Built from TCR beta cDNA, the libraries had unique molecular identifiers in them. Out of about 0.95 to 10 million T cells, about 500,000 cDNA molecules were generated. A single record per CDR3 protein comes from TCRdb applying MiXCR to the PCR reads. The sample has over 700,000 distinct CDR3 sequences; 25% to 30% are singletons. Sequencing input: blood. The chain uses TRBV29-1 and TRBJ1-1; the D gene is possibly TRBD1 (6 bases). The receptor was derived from a girl aged 10-17 years with multiple sclerosis. CDR3 amino acids: CSVRTASDTEAFF. The CDR3 DNA follows: TGCAGCGTTCGGACAGCTAGTGACACTGAAGCTTTCTTT.